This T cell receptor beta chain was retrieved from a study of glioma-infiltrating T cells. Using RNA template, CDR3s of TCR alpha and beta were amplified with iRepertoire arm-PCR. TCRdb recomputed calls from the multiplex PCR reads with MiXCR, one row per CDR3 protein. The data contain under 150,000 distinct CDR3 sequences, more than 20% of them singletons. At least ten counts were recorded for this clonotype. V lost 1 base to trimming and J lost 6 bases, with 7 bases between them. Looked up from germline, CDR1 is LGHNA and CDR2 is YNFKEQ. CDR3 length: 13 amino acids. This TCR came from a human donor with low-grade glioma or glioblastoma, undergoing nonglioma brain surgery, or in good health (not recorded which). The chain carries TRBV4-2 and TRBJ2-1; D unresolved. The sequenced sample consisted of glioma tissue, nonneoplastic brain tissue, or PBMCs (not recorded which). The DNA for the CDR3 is TGTGCCAGCAGCCAAGTAGGCGGCAATGAGCAGTTCTTC. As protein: CASSQVGGNEQFF.